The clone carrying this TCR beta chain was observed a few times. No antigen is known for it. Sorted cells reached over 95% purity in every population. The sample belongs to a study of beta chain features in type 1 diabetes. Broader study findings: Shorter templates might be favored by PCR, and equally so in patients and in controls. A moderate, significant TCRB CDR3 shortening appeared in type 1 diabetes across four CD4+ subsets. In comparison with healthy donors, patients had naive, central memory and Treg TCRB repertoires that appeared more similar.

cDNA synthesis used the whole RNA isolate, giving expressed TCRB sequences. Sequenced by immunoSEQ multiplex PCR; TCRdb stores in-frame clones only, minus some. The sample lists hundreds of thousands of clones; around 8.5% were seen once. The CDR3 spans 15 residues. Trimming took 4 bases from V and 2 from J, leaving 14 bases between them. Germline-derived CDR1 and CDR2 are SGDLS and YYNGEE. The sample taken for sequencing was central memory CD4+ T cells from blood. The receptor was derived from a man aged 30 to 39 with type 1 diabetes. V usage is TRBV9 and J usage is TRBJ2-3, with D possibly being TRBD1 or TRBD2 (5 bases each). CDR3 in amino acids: CASSRGAGNTDTQYF. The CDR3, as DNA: TGTGCCAGCAGCCGAGGGGCAGGGAACACAGATACGCAGTATTTT.